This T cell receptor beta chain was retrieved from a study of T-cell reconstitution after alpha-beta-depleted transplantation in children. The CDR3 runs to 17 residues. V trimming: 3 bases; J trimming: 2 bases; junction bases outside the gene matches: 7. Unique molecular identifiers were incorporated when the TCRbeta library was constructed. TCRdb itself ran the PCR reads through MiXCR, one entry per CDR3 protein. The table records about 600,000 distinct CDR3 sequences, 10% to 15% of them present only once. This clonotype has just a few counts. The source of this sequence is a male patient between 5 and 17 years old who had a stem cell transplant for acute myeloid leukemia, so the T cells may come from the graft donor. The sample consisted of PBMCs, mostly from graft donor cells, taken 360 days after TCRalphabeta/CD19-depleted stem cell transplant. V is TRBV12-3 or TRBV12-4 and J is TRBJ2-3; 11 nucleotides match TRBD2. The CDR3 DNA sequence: TGTGCCAGCAGTTTTTGGACTAGCGGGTTCCTCACAGATACGCAGTATTTT. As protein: CASSFWTSGFLTDTQYF.